These 5 T cell receptor beta chains were all obtained from the same sample, sequenced in a study of blood T cells in healthy people across ages. Then a second PCR, running roughly 7 to 11 cycles, was carried out with a sample-barcoded 5' primer and a J-beta primer mix. TCRdb re-called the 5' RACE reads with MiXCR, one entry per CDR3 protein. The sample shows 1.8 million or so distinct CDR3 sequences, around 42% of them seen only once. The sample comprised blood. The receptors originated from a human donor in good health.

CDR3 DNA: TGTGCCAGCAGCTCACCTACCGACCAAGGACAGCAGTTCTTC. Protein product: CASSSPTDQGQQFF. This chain joins TRBV11-3 and TRBJ2-1; D uncertain. The germline gives CDR1 SGHNT, CDR2 YENEEA. This CDR3 comprises 14 residues. V lost 4 bases and J lost 11, with 18 bases in between.

The chain combines TRBV27 with TRBJ1-6; 9 bases align to TRBD1. This CDR3 is built from 16 residues. V lost 3 bases to trimming and J lost 7 bases; unmatched junction nucleotides: 7. CDR1 and CDR2 from the germline V gene are MNHEY and SMNVEV (reference sequence). CDR3 region: CASSLGGQGGNSPLHF. CDR3 nucleotide sequence: TGTGCCAGCAGTTTGGGGGGACAGGGAGGAAATTCACCCCTCCACTTT.

V gene TRBV20-1 combines with J gene TRBJ1-2, with no clear D. Trimming removed 3 bases from V and 7 bases from J, with 15 bases in between. This CDR3 contains 13 residues. Per germline, CDR1 DFQATT and CDR2 SNEGSKA (reference sequence). The CDR3 coding sequence is TGCAGTGCTAGTAAACGGGGTGCGCCTGGCTACACCTTC. Its translation: CSASKRGAPGYTF.

The chain links TRBV13 to TRBJ2-6; D is undetermined. The germline CDR1 and CDR2 sequences are PRHDT and FYEKMQ (reference sequence). The germline V and J ends were trimmed by 4 bases and 0 bases, with 13 bases remaining between them. CDR3 length: 17 residues. The CDR3 spells CASSSIGRYSGANVLTF. The CDR3, as DNA: TGTGCCAGCAGCTCCATCGGACGGTACTCTGGGGCCAACGTCCTGACTTTC.

The V and J genes are TRBV2 and TRBJ2-1; D unclear. Trimming removed 6 bases from V and 6 bases from J, with 6 bases in between. The CDR3 covers 11 residues. In germline, CDR1 is SNHLY, CDR2 FYNNEI. The CDR3 DNA follows: TGTGCCAGCAGCGCGGTCAATGAGCAGTTCTTC. Its translation is CASSAVNEQFF.